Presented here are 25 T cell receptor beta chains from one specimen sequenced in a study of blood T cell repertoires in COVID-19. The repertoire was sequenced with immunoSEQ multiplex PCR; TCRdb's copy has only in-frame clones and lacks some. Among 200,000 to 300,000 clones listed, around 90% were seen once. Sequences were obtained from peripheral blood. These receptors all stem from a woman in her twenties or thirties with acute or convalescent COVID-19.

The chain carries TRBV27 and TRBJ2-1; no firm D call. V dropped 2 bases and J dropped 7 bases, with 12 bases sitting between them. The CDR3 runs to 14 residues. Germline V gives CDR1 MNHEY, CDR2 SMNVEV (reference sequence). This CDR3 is CASSLRASVNEQFF. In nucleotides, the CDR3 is TGTGCCAGCAGTTTACGAGCGTCGGTAAATGAGCAGTTCTTC.

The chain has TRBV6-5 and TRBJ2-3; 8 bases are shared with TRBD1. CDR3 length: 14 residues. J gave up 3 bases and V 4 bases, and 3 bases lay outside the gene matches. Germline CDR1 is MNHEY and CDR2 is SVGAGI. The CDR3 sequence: CASSSRGRTDTQYF. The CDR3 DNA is TGTGCCAGCAGTTCCAGGGGGCGGACAGATACGCAGTATTTT.

In nucleotides, the CDR3 is TGTGCCAGCAGCGCTGGGCTTACAATAGAGACCCAGTACTTC. Protein product: CASSAGLTIETQYF. This chain uses TRBV5-6 with TRBJ2-5; D not certain. CDR3 length: 14 residues. Trimming pared 4 bases from V and 4 bases from J, leaving 14 bases between. CDR1 and CDR2 (germline): SGHDT, YYEEEE. Full variable domain (outside the CDR3, taken from reference TRBV5-6 and TRBJ2-5): DAGVTQSPTHLIKTRGQQVTLRCSPKSGHDTVSWYQQALGQGPQFIFQYYEEEERQRGNFPDRFSGHQFPNYSSELNVNALLLGDSALYLCASSAGLTIETQYFGPGTRLLVL.

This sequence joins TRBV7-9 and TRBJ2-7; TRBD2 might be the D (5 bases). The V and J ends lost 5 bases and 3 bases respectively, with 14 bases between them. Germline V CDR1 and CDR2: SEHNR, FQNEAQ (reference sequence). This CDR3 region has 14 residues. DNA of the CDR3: TGTGCCAGCAGCGCTGCGGGTCCTAGCTACGAGCAGTACTTC. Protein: CASSAAGPSYEQYF.

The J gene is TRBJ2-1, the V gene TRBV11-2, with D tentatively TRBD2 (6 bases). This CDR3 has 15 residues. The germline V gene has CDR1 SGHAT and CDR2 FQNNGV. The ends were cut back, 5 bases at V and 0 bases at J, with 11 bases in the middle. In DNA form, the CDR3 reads TGTGCCAGCAGCCTGACTAGTAGCTCCTACAATGAGCAGTTCTTC. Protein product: CASSLTSSSYNEQFF.

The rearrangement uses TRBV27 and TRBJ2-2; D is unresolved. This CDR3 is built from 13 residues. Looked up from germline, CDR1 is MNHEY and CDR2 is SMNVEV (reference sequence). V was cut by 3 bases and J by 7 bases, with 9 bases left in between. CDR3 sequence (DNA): TGTGCCAGCAGTTTGAGGAGAGGCGGGGAGCTGTTTTTT. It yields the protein CASSLRRGGELFF.

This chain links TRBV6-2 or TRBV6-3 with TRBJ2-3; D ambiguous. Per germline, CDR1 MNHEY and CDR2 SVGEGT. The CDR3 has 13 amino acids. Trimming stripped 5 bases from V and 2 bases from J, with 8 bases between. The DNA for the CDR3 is TGTGCCAGCAGTCCGCCCTACACAGATACGCAGTATTTT. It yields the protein CASSPPYTDTQYF.

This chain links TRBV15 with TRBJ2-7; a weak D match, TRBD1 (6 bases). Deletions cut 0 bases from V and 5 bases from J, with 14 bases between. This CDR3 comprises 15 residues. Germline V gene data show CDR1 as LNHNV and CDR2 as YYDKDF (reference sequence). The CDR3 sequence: CATSRERGTVDEQYF. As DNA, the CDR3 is TGTGCCACCAGCAGAGAGAGGGGGACGGTGGACGAGCAGTACTTC.

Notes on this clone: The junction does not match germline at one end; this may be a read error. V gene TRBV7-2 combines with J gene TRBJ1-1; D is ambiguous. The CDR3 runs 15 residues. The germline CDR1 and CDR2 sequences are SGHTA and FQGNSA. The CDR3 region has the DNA TGTGCCAGCAGCTTAGCCCTTGTTGAGAACGCTGAAGCTTTCTTT. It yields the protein CASSLALVENAEAFF.

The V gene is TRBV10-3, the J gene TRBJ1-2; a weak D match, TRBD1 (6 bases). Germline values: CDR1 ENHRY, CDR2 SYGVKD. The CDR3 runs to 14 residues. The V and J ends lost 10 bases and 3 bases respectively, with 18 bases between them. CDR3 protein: CATSDPGVHYGYTF. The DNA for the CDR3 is TGTGCCACCTCCGACCCAGGGGTTCACTATGGCTACACCTTC.

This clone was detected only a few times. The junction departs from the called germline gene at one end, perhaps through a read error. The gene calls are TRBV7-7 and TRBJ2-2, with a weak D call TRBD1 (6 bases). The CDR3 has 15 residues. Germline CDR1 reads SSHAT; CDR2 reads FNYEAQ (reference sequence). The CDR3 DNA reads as TGTGCTAGCAGCTTAGTCCAGGGGCGGACCGGGGAGCTGTTTTTT. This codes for CASSLVQGRTGELFF.

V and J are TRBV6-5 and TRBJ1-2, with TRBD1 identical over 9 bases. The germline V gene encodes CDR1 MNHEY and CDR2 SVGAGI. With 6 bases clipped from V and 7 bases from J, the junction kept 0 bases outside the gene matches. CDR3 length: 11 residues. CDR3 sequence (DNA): TGTGCCAGCAGGGACAGGGGTGGCTACACCTTC. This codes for CASRDRGGYTF.

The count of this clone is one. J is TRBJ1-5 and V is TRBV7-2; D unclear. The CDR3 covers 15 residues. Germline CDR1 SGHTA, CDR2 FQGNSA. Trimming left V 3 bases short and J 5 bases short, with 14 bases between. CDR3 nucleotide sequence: TGTGCCAGCAGCTTGTCTCTAGGAAACCATCAGCCCCAGCATTTT. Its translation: CASSLSLGNHQPQHF.

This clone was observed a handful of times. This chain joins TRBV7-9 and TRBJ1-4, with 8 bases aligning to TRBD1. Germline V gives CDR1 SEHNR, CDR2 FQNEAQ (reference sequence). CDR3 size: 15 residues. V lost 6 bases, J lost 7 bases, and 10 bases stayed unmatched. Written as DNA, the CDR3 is TGTGCCAGCAGACATCAACAGGGGGGGATTGAAAAACTGTTTTTT. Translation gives CASRHQQGGIEKLFF.

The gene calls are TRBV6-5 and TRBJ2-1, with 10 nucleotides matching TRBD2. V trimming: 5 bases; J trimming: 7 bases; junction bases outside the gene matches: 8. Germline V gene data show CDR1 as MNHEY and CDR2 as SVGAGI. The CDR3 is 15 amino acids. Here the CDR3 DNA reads TGTGCCAGCAGTCAGAGCGGGAGGGCCGGTAATGAGCAGTTCTTC. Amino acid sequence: CASSQSGRAGNEQFF.

DNA of the CDR3: TGCGCCAGCAGCCAGATTCTAGCGGGAGGTAGGGATACGCAGTATTTT. This gives the protein CASSQILAGGRDTQYF. This chain connects TRBV4-1 to TRBJ2-3; 11 bases fit TRBD2. Germline trimming cut 3 bases from V and 6 bases from J; bases unmatched to any gene: 8. The CDR3 is 16 amino acids. The germline V gene encodes CDR1 MGHRA and CDR2 YSYEKL.

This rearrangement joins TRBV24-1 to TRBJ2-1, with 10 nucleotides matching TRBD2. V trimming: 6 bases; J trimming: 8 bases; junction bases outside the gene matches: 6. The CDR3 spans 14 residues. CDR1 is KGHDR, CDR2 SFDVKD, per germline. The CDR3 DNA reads TGTGCCACCAGTCGAGCGGGAGGGGTGGATGAGCAGTTCTTC. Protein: CATSRAGGVDEQFF.

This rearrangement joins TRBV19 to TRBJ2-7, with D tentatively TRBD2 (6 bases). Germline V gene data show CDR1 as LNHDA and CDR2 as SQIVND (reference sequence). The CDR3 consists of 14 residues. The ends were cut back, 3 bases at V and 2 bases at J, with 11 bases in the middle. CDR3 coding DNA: TGTGCCAGTAGTATCGGTAGCGGACCCTACGAGCAGTACTTC. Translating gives CASSIGSGPYEQYF.

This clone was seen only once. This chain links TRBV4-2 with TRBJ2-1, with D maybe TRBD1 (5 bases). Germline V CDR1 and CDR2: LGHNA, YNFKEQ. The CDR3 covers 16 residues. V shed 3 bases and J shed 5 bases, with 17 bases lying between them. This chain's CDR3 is CASSQDVGVGNNEQFF. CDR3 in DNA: TGTGCCAGCAGCCAGGACGTAGGGGTGGGGAACAATGAGCAGTTCTTC.

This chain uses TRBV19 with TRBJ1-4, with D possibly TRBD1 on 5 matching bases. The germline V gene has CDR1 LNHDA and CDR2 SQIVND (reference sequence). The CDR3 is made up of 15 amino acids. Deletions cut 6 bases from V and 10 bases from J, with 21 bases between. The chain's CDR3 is CASSAEQEGLGKLFF. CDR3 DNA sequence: TGTGCCAGTAGCGCGGAACAGGAGGGCTTGGGAAAACTGTTTTTT. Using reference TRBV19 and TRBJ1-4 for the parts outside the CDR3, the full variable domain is DGGITQSPKYLFRKEGQNVTLSCEQNLNHDAMYWYRQDPGQGLRLIYYSQIVNDFQKGDIAEGYSVSREKKESFPLTVTSAQKNPTAFYLCASSAEQEGLGKLFFGSGTQLSVL.

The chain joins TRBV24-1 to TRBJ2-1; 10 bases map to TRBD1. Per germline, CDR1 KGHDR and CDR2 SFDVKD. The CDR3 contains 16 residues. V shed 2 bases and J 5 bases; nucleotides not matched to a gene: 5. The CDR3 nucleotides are TGTGCCACCAGTGATTCCAGACAGGGGGCAAACAATGAGCAGTTCTTC. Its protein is CATSDSRQGANNEQFF.

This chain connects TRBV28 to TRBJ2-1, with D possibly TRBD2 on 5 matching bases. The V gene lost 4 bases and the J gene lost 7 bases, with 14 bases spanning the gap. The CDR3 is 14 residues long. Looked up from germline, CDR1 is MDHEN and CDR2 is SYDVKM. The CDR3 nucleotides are TGTGCCAGCAGTTCGGGGTTAAGCACGAATGAGCAGTTCTTC. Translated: CASSSGLSTNEQFF.

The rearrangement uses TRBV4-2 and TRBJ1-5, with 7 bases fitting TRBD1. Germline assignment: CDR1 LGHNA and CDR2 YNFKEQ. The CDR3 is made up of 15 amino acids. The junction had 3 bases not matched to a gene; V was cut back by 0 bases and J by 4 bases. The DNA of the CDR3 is TGTGCCAGCAGCCAAGAGGGACAGTATAATCAGCCCCAGCATTTT. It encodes CASSQEGQYNQPQHF.

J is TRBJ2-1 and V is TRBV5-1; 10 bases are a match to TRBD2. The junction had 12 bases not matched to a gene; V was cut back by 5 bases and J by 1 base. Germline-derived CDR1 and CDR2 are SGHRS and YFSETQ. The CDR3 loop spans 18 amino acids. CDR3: CASRVSSGRVLSYNEQFF. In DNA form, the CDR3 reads TGCGCCAGCAGGGTATCCAGCGGGAGGGTCTTGTCCTACAATGAGCAGTTCTTC.

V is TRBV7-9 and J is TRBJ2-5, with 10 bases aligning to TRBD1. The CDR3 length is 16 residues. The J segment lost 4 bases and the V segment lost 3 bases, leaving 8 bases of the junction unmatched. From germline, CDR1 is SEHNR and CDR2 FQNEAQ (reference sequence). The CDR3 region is CASSFLGTGVGETQYF. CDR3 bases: TGTGCCAGCAGCTTTCTGGGGACAGGGGTAGGAGAGACCCAGTACTTC.